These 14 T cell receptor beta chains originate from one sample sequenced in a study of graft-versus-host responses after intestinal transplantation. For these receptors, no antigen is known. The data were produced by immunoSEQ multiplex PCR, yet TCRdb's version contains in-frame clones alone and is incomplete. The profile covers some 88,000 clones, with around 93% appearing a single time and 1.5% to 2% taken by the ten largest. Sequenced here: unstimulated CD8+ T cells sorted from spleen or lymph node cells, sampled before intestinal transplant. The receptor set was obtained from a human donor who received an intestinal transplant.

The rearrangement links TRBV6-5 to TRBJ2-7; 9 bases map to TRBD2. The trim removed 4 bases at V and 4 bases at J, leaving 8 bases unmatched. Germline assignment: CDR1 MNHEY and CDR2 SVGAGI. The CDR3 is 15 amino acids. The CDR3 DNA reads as TGTGCCAGCAGTTCGTCAGCGGGGGGCAGTTACGAGCAGTACTTC. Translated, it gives CASSSSAGGSYEQYF.

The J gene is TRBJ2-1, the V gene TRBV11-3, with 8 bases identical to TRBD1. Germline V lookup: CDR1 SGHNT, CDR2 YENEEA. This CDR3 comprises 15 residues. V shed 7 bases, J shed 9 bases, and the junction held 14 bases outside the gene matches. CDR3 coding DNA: TGTGCCAGCAACTCCCGACAGGGGCAGGGGAGTGAGCAGTTCTTC. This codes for CASNSRQGQGSEQFF.

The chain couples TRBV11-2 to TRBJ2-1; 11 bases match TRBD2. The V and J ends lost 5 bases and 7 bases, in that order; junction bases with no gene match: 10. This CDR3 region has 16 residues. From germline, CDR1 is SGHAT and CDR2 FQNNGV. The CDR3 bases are TGTGCCAGCAGCCTAGCGGGGGGTCACACTCTAAATGAGCAGTTCTTC. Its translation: CASSLAGGHTLNEQFF. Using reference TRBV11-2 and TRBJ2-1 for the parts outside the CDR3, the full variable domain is EAGVAQSPRYKIIEKRQSVAFWCNPISGHATLYWYQQILGQGPKLLIQFQNNGVVDDSQLPKDRFSAERLKGVDSTLKIQPAKLEDSAVYLCASSLAGGHTLNEQFFGPGTRLTVL.

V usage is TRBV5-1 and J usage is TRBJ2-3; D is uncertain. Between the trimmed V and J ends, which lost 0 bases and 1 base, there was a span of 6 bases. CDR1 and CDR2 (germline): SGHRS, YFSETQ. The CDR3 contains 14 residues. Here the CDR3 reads CASSLVAGTDTQYF. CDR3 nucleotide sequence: TGCGCCAGCAGCTTGGTGGCGGGCACAGATACGCAGTATTTT.

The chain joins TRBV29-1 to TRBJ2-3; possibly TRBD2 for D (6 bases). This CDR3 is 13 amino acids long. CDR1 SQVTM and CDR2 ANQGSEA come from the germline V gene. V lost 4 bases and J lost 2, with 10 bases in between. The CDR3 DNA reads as TGCAGCGTTGCTGGGGGGTTCACAGATACGCAGTATTTT. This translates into CSVAGGFTDTQYF.

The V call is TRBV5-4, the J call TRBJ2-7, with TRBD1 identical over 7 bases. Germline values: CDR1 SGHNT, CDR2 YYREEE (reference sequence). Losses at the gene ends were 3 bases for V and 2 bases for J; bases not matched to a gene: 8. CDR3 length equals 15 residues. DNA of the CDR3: TGTGCCAGCAGCTACAGGGGTTCCCCCCCCTACGAGCAGTACTTC. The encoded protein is CASSYRGSPPYEQYF.

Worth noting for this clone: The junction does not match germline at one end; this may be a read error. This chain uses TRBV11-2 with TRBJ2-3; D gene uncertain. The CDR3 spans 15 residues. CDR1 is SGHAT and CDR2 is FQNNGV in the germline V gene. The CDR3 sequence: CASSLEFSSTDTQYF. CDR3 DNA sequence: TGTGCCAGCAGCCTAGAGTTCTCGTCCACAGATACGCAGTATTTT. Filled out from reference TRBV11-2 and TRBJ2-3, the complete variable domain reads EAGVAQSPRYKIIEKRQSVAFWCNPISGHATLYWYQQILGQGPKLLIQFQNNGVVDDSQLPKDRFSAERLKGVDSTLKIQPAKLEDSAVYLCASSLEFSSTDTQYFGPGTRLTVL.

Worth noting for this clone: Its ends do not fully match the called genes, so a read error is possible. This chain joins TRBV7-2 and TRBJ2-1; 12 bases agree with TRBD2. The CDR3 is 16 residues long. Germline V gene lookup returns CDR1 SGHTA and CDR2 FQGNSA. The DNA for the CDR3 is TGTGCCAGCAGCCTAGCTAGCGGGGGGGCCCCCAATGAGCAGTTCTTC. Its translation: CASSLASGGAPNEQFF.

The DNA of the CDR3 is TGTGCCAGCAGCGCCCCGGGACAGAGGGAAGCTTTCTTT. It specifies CASSAPGQREAFF. The chain joins TRBV9 to TRBJ1-1; 7 bases map to TRBD1. There are 13 residues in the CDR3. The J segment lost 8 bases and the V segment lost 3 bases, leaving 7 bases of the junction unmatched. Germline-derived CDR1 and CDR2 are SGDLS and YYNGEE.

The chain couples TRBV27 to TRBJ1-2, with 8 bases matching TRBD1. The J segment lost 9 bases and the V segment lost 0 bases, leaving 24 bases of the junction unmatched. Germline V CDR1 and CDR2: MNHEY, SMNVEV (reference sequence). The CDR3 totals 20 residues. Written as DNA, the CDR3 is TGTGCCAGCAGTTTATCTTCAAACCCGGGACAGCTAATGGGGACAGGAAGCTACACCTTC. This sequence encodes CASSLSSNPGQLMGTGSYTF.

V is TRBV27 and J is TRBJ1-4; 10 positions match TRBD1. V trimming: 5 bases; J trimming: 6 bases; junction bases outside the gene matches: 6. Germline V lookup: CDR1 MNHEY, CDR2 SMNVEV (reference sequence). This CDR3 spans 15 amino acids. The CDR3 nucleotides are TGTGCCAGCAGTCCGGGGACAGGGGCTTATGAAAAACTGTTTTTT. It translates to CASSPGTGAYEKLFF. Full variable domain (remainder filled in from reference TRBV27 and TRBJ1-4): EAQVTQNPRYLITVTGKKLTVTCSQNMNHEYMSWYRQDPGLGLRQIYYSMNVEVTDKGDVPEGYKVSRKEKRNFPLILESPSPNQTSLYFCASSPGTGAYEKLFFGSGTQLSVL.

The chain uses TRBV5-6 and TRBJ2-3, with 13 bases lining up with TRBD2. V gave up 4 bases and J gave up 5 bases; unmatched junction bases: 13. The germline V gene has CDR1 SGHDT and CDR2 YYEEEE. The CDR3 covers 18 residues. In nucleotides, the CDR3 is TGTGCCAGCAGCCCGGGACTAGCGGGGCTGTCACAAGAAGATACGCAGTATTTT. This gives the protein CASSPGLAGLSQEDTQYF. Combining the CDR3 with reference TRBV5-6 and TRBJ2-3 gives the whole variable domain DAGVTQSPTHLIKTRGQQVTLRCSPKSGHDTVSWYQQALGQGPQFIFQYYEEEERQRGNFPDRFSGHQFPNYSSELNVNALLLGDSALYLCASSPGLAGLSQEDTQYFGPGTRLTVL.

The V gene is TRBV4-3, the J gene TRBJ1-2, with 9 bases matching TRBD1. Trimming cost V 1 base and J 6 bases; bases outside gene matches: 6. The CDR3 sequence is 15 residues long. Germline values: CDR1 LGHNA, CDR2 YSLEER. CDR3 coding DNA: TGCGCCAGCAGCCAAGGGACAGGGGATACGGATGGCTACACCTTC. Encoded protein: CASSQGTGDTDGYTF.

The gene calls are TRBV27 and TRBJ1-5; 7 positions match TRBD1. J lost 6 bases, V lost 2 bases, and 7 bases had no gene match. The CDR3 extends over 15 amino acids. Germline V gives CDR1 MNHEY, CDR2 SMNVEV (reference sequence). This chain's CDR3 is CASSLGQGGFQPQHF. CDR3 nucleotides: TGTGCCAGCAGTTTAGGGCAGGGGGGATTTCAGCCCCAGCATTTT.